The 12 T cell receptor beta chains below all came from one sample that was sequenced in a study of identical twins. TCRdb passed the 5' RACE reads through MiXCR, listing each CDR3 protein once. The data hold roughly 200,000 distinct CDR3 sequences, with roughly 7.5% observed a single time. These data also formed part of another study, on yellow fever vaccine responses in identical twins.

Sequencing input: memory (CD45RO+) T cells sorted from blood. Source of these receptors: a woman between 18 and 29 years old in good health.

This clonotype was observed many times. The CDR3 reads CASSKKESGPAYEQYF. The CDR3 DNA is TGTGCCAGCAGCAAAAAGGAGTCGGGCCCGGCCTACGAGCAGTACTTC. The rearrangement uses TRBV21-1 and TRBJ2-7; TRBD2 is taken as the D call from the table, unchecked against the DNA. TRBV21-1 is an annotated pseudogene. CDR3 size: 16 residues.

The chain joins TRBV5-1 to TRBJ2-5; D may be TRBD2 (6 bases). Trimming stripped 3 bases from V and 7 bases from J, with 13 bases between. CDR3 length: 13 residues. CDR1 is SGHRS, CDR2 YFSETQ, per germline. The CDR3 region is CASSWGESGTQYF. DNA for the CDR3: TGCGCCAGCAGCTGGGGGGAGTCAGGGACCCAGTACTTC.

This clonotype was found many times. V is TRBV7-2 and J is TRBJ2-3; possibly TRBD1 for D (6 bases). There are 15 residues in the CDR3. The germline V and J ends were trimmed by 3 bases and 2 bases, with 12 bases remaining between them. The germline gives CDR1 SGHTA, CDR2 FQGNSA. The CDR3 region has the DNA TGTGCCAGCAGCTTTAGTTGGACAGCCACAGATACGCAGTATTTT. This sequence encodes CASSFSWTATDTQYF.

This clonotype was detected ten times or more. This chain links TRBV28 with TRBJ1-6; D possibly corresponds to TRBD1 (6 bases). Germline assignment: CDR1 MDHEN and CDR2 SYDVKM. This CDR3 spans 16 amino acids. V was cut by 5 bases and J by 6 bases, with 17 bases left in between. As DNA, the CDR3 is TGTGCCAGCAGTCCCCCGGCAGGGGCCGGTAATTCACCCCTCCACTTT. Translated: CASSPPAGAGNSPLHF.

This clonotype was observed at least ten times. The chain combines TRBV6-4 with TRBJ2-1; no definite D call. The CDR3 is 13 amino acids. Trimming pared 3 bases from V and 7 bases from J, leaving 10 bases between. Germline V gives CDR1 MRHNA, CDR2 SNTAGT. In DNA, the CDR3 is TGTGCCAGCAGTGAGGTAGCAAATAATGAGCAGTTCTTC. It yields the protein CASSEVANNEQFF.

V is TRBV6-5 and J is TRBJ1-2, with 10 bases aligning to TRBD1. The CDR3 contains 15 residues. Germline V gives CDR1 MNHEY, CDR2 SVGAGI. The V and J ends lost 2 bases and 8 bases, in that order; junction bases with no gene match: 8. CDR3 sequence (DNA): TGTGCCAGCAGTTACGGGACAGGGGCCGCCAGGGGCTACACCTTC. It encodes CASSYGTGAARGYTF.

The sample holds a few counts of this clonotype. This rearrangement joins TRBV29-1 to TRBJ2-5, with 8 bases lining up with TRBD1. In germline, CDR1 is SQVTM, CDR2 ANQGSEA. The V and J ends lost 7 bases and 5 bases, in that order; junction bases with no gene match: 9. The CDR3 has 13 residues. The CDR3 reads CSGADRVGETQYF. The CDR3 DNA reads as TGCAGCGGGGCGGACAGGGTGGGTGAGACCCAGTACTTC.

This clonotype has only a few counts. The genes are TRBV9 and TRBJ2-7; D not resolved. V gave up 4 bases and J gave up 3 bases, with 17 bases separating them. The CDR3 contains 15 residues. The germline CDR1 and CDR2 sequences are SGDLS and YYNGEE. The CDR3 DNA reads TGTGCCAGCAGCCCGACGGGTAGCCGCTACTACGAGCAGTACTTC. Translated: CASSPTGSRYYEQYF.

This clonotype was recorded many times. The chain joins TRBV7-2 to TRBJ2-2; the match to TRBD2 covers 8 bases. With 1 base clipped from V and 6 bases from J, the junction kept 4 bases outside the gene matches. CDR3 length: 15 amino acids. The germline V gene has CDR1 SGHTA and CDR2 FQGNSA. CDR3 DNA sequence: TGTGCCAGCAGCTTAGAACTAGCGGTTGCCGGGGAGCTGTTTTTT. Residues: CASSLELAVAGELFF.

This rearrangement joins TRBV20-1 to TRBJ1-4; D not resolved. The CDR3 has 15 amino acids. Germline lookup yields CDR1 DFQATT and CDR2 SNEGSKA (reference sequence). V was trimmed by 0 bases and J by 1 base, leaving 9 bases between them. In DNA form, the CDR3 reads TGCAGTGCTAGAGACAGACGGTTAACTAATGAAAAACTGTTTTTT. As protein: CSARDRRLTNEKLFF.

This clonotype was found many times. The V gene is TRBV7-3, the J gene TRBJ2-7, with D hard to call. The length of the CDR3 is 13 residues. Per the germline V gene, CDR1 is SGHTA and CDR2 is FQGTGA. With 3 bases removed from V and 6 bases from J, the gap between germline ends came to 12 bases. The CDR3 is CASSLQSSSEQYF. The CDR3 nucleotides read TGTGCCAGCAGCTTGCAAAGTTCGAGCGAGCAGTACTTC.

There are many counts of this clonotype. The chain couples TRBV20-1 to TRBJ2-7, with D hard to call. Germline-derived CDR1 and CDR2 are DFQATT and SNEGSKA (reference sequence). Trimming shortened V by 5 bases and J by 4 bases, and 15 bases separated the two germline ends. CDR3 size: 13 residues. CDR3 nucleotides: TGCAGTGCTTCCGACGGTGGAAATTACGAGCAGTACTTC. Translation: CSASDGGNYEQYF.